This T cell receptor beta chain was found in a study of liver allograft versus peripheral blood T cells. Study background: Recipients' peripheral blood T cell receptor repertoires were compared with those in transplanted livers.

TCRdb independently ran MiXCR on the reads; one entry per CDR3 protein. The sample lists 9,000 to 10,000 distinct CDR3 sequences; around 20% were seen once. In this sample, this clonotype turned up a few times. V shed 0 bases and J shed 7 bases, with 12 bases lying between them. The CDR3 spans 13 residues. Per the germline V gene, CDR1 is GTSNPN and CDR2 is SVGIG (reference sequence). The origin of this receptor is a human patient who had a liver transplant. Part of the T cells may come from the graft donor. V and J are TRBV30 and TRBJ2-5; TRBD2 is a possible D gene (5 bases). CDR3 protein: CAWSVPDLPTQYF. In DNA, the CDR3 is TGTGCCTGGAGTGTACCGGACTTACCGACCCAGTACTTC.